These T cell receptor beta chains were read from a single sample in a study of cytomegalovirus exposure and HLA in healthy donors. TCRdb keeps only in-frame clones here, not all; method: immunoSEQ multiplex PCR. The sample holds 65,000 to 90,000 clones; roughly two thirds are singletons and the top ten take more than 15%. Material: PBMCs. Receptors originate from a woman aged 40 to 50 in good health and CMV-seropositive. CDR3s leave out the opening cysteine and the closing phenylalanine or tryptophan.

ATLAGGRGYEQY . TRBV6-5
ASSSLQGETQY TRBJ2-5 TRBV5-1
ASSLEGRGPSVEQY TRBJ2-7 TRBV7-2
ASSPGQGTNEKLF TRBJ1-4 TRBV7-9
ASSLRQGRNQPQH TRBJ1-5 TRBV27
ASSGGTGNEKLF TRBJ1-4 TRBV6-1
ASSPSAGGGNTEAF TRBJ1-1 TRBV7-9
ASSIGLNIQY TRBJ2-4 TRBV19
ASAPAGETQY TRBJ2-5 TRBV6-6
ASSSSGQGVDTQY TRBJ2-3 TRBV6-1
ASSLWAGETDTQY TRBJ2-3 TRBV27
ASSQGDSVTYEQY TRBJ2-7 TRBV4-1
ASSLRPSGGLLSTDTQY TRBJ2-3 TRBV7-3
ASSRVPGQVANEKLF TRBJ1-4 TRBV7-2
ASSPVTGGVRSEGYT TRBJ1-2 TRBV5-6
ASSQQGAAF TRBJ1-1 TRBV4-3
ASKRDNSGNTIY TRBJ1-3 TRBV6-5
ASSVRETEAF TRBJ1-1 TRBV2
ATSTGTGPFPQH TRBJ1-5 TRBV15
ASSIPGTGSYEQY TRBJ2-7 TRBV11-1
ASSQVTVGPYNEQF TRBJ2-1 TRBV4-3
ASSSGTGNTEAF TRBJ1-1 TRBV2
SVALQEGGHEQF TRBJ2-1 TRBV29-1